This TCR beta chain is from a study of T cell repertoires in cytomegalovirus infection. Study summary: Public TCR beta signature analysis indicated the presence of both CMV infection and matching HLA type.

TCRdb redid the calling of the reads with MiXCR, one entry per CDR3 protein. The sample lists a few hundred thousand distinct CDR3 sequences; roughly 43% were seen once. Details on this clonotype: Its antigen is not identified.

Study outcomes and limitations: Ex vivo, HLA-C-restricted CMV-specific TCR beta clonotypes prevailed over the rest of the response.

Germline assignment: CDR1 DFQATT and CDR2 SNEGSKA (reference sequence). The V gene end was trimmed by 7 bases and the J gene end by 3 bases; junction bases not matched to a gene: 12. The CDR3 runs 15 residues. The receptor was isolated from a human donor in good health (CMV status not recorded). Some clones in this sample may be carry-over from other donors' samples. V and J are TRBV20-1 and TRBJ2-7; 10 positions agree with TRBD2. This specimen consisted of cultured PBMCs, obtained from culture after CMV antigen stimulation. The CDR3 here is CSVISPASGSYEQYF. The CDR3 nucleotides read TGCAGTGTCATCTCCCCGGCTAGCGGGAGCTACGAGCAGTACTTC.